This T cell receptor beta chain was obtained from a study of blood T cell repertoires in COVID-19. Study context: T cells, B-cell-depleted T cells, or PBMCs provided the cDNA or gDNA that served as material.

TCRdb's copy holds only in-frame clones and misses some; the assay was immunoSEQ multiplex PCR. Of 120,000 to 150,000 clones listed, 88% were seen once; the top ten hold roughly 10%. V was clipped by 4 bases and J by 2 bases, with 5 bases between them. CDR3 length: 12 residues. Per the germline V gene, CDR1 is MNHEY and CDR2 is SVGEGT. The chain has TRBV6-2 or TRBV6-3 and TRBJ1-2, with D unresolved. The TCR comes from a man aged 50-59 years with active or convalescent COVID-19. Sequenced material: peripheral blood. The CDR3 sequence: CASSLANYGYTF. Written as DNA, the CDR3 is TGTGCCAGCAGTTTGGCAAACTATGGCTACACCTTC.